This T cell receptor beta chain was recorded in a study of PD-1 blockade in classical Hodgkin lymphoma. Trimming took 8 bases from V and 6 from J; bases not matched to a gene: 6. In germline, CDR1 is SNHLY, CDR2 FYNNEI. The CDR3 is made up of 12 amino acids. Some clones are missing from TCRdb's copy, which holds only in-frame ones; the method was immunoSEQ multiplex PCR. The table has over 80,000 clones, more than 70% seen once. Time point: cycle 4 day 1 (C4D1), after more than five weeks of nivolumab. There was relapse after autologous stem cell transplantation in every patient, and there was variation in brentuximab vedotin exposure.

The rearrangement uses TRBV2 and TRBJ1-2, with TRBD1 identical over 7 bases. The TCR originated in a human donor with classical Hodgkin lymphoma. The sample consisted of peripheral blood mononuclear cells (PBMCs), taken before the fourth cycle of nivolumab. The CDR3 sequence is CASRYRGDGYTF. The CDR3 DNA sequence: TGTGCCAGCCGATACAGGGGTGATGGCTACACCTTC.